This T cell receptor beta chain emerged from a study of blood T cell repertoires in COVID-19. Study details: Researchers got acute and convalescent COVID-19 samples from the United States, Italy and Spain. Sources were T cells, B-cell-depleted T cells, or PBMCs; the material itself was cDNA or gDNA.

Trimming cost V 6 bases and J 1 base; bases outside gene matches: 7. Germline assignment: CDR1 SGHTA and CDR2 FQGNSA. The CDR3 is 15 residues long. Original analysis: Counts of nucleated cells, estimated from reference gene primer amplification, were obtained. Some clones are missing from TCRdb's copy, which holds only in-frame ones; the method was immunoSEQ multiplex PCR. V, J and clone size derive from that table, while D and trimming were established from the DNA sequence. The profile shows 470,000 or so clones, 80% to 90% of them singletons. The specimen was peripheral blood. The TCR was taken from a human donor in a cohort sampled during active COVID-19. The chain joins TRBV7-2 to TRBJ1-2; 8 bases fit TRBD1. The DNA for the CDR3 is TGTGCCAGCAGTTTCAGGGGGCTCAGTAACTATGGCTACACCTTC. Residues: CASSFRGLSNYGYTF.